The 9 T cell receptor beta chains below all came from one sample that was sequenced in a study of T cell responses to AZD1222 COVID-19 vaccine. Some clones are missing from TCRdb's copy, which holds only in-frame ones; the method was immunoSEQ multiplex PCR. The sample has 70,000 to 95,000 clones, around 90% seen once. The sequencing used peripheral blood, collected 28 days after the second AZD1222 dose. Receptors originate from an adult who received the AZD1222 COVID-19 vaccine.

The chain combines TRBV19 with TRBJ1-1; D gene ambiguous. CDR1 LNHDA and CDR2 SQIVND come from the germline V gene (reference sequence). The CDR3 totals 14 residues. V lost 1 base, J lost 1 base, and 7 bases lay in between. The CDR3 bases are TGTGCCAGTAGTATAGCGGGCGGGAACACTGAAGCTTTCTTT. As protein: CASSIAGGNTEAFF.

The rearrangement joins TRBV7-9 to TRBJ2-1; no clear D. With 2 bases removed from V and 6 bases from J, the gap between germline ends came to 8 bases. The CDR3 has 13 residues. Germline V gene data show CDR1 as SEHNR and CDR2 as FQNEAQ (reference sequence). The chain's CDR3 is CASSLFLLNEQFF. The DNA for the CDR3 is TGTGCCAGCAGCTTATTTCTGCTCAATGAGCAGTTCTTC.

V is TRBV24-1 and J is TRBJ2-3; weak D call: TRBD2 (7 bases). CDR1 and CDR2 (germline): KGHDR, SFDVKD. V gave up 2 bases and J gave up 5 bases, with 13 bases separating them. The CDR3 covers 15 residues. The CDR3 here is CATSDWRGGIDTQYF. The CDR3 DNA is TGTGCCACCAGTGATTGGAGGGGGGGCATAGATACGCAGTATTTT.

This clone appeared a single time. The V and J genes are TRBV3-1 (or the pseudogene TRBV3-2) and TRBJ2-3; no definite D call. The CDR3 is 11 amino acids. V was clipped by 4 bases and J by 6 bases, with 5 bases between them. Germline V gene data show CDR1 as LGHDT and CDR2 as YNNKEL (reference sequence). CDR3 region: CASSRADTQYF. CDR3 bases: TGTGCCAGCAGCCGTGCGGATACGCAGTATTTT.

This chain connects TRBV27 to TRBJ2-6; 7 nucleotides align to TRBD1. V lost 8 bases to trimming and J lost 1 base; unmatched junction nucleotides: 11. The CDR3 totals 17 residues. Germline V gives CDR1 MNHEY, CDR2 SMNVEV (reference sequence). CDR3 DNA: TGTGCCAGCGGGAGACAGGGCTGGGGATCTGGGGCCAACGTCCTGACTTTC. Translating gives CASGRQGWGSGANVLTF.

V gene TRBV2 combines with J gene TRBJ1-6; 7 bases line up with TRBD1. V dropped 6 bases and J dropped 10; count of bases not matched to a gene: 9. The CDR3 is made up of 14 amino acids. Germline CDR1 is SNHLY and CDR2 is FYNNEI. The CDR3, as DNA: TGTGCCAGCAGCGGGACAGAGGGGCGATCACCCCTCCACTTT. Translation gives CASSGTEGRSPLHF.

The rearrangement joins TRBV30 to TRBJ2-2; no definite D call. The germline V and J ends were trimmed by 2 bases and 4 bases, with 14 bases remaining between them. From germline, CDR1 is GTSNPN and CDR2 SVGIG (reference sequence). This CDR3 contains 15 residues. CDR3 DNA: TGTGCCTGGAGTACTACCTATGAGAGCACCGGGGAGCTGTTTTTT. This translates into CAWSTTYESTGELFF.

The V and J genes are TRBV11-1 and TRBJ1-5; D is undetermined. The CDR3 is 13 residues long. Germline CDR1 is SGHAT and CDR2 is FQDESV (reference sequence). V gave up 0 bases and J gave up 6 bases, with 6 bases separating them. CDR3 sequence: CASSLAPGQPQHF. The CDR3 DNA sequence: TGTGCCAGCAGCTTAGCCCCAGGTCAGCCCCAGCATTTT.

The CDR3 spells CASSSTASATNEKLFF. CDR3 nucleotides: TGTGCCAGTAGCTCTACGGCGTCTGCAACTAATGAAAAACTGTTTTTT. This chain connects TRBV19 to TRBJ1-4; no definite D call. CDR1 is LNHDA and CDR2 is SQIVND in the germline V gene (reference sequence). Deletions cut 6 bases from V and 0 bases from J, with 14 bases between. The CDR3 spans 16 residues.